This T cell receptor beta chain was captured in a study of T cell repertoires in cytomegalovirus infection. Study-wide results and caveats: Dominating the ex vivo response were HLA-C-restricted CMV-specific TCR beta clonotypes. Of the TCR beta families, the public ones yielded a cumulative frequency that identified carriers of CMV plus the relevant HLA.

A word on this clonotype: The antigen remains unidentified.

TCRdb re-called the reads with MiXCR, one entry per CDR3 protein. This table has roughly 760,000 distinct CDR3 sequences, 35% appearing once. Material for sequencing was PBMCs. This receptor was taken from a human donor in good health (CMV status not recorded). Some clones in this sample may be carry-over from other donors' samples.

CDR3 sequence (DNA): TGTGCCAGCAGCTTTTTTGCAGGTGCTTATGGCTACACCTTC. This sequence encodes CASSFFAGAYGYTF. The rearrangement links TRBV7-2 to TRBJ1-2; D uncertain. Germline CDR1 reads SGHTA; CDR2 reads FQGNSA. This CDR3 comprises 14 residues. V lost 3 bases and J 5 bases, leaving 13 bases between the germline ends.